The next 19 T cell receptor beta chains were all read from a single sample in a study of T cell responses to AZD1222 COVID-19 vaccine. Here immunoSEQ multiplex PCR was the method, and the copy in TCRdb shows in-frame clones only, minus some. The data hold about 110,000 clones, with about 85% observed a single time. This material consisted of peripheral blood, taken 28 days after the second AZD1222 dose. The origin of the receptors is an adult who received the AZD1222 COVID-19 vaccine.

CDR3 nucleotides: TGTGCCAGCAGTCAGGGAGTCGCCGGGGAGCTGTTTTTT. Protein product: CASSQGVAGELFF. This chain links TRBV9 with TRBJ2-2; the D call may be TRBD1 or TRBD2 (5 bases each). V lost 5 bases to trimming and J lost 6 bases, with 11 bases between them. CDR3 length equals 13 residues. CDR1 is SGDLS, CDR2 YYNGEE, per germline.

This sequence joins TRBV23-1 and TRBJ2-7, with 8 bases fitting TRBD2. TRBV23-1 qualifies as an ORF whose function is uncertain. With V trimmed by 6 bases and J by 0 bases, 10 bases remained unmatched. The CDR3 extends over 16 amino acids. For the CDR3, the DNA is TGCGCCAGCAGAAAGAGACGGGGGGGAAGCTCCTACGAGCAGTACTTC. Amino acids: CASRKRRGGSSYEQYF.

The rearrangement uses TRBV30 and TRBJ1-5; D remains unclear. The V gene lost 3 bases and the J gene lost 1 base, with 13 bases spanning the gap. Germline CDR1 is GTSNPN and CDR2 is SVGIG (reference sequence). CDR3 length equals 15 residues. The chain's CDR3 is CAWSPGRRSNQPQHF. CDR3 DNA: TGTGCCTGGAGCCCTGGCAGGAGGAGCAATCAGCCCCAGCATTTT. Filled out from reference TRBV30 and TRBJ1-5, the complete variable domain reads SQTIHQWPATLVQPVGSPLSLECTVEGTSNPNLYWYRQAAGRGLQLLFYSVGIGQISSEVPQNLSASRPQDRQFILSSKKLLLSDSGFYLCAWSPGRRSNQPQHFGDGTRLSIL.

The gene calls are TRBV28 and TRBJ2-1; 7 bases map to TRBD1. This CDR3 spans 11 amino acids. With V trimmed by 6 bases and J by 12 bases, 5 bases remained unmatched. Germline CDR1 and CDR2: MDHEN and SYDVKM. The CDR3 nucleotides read TGTGCCAGCAGCCGACAGGGTGGGCAGTTCTTC. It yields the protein CASSRQGGQFF.

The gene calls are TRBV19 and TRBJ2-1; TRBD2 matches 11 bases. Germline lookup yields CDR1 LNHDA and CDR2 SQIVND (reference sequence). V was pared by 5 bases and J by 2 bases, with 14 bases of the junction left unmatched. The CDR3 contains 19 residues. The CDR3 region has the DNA TGTGCCAGTAGTTCCAAAGGGACTAGCGGTCACCTTACCTACAATGAGCAGTTCTTC. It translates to CASSSKGTSGHLTYNEQFF.

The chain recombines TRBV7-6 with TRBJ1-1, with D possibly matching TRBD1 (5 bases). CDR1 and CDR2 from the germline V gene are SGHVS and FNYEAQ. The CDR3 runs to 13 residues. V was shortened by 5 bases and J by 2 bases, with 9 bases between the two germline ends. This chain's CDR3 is CASSNQGNTEAFF. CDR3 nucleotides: TGTGCCAGCAGCAATCAGGGAAACACTGAAGCTTTCTTT.

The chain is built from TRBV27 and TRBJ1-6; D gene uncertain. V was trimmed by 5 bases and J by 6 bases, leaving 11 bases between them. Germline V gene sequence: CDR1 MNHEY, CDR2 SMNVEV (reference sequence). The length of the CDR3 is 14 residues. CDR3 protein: CASSPDGINSPLHF. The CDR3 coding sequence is TGTGCCAGCAGTCCGGACGGGATTAATTCACCCCTCCACTTT.

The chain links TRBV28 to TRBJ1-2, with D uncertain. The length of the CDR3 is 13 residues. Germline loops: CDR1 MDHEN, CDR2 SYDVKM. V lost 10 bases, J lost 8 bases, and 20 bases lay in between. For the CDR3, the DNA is TGTGCCACCCATAAGTCCCTTCGCTGGGGCTACACCTTC. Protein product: CATHKSLRWGYTF.

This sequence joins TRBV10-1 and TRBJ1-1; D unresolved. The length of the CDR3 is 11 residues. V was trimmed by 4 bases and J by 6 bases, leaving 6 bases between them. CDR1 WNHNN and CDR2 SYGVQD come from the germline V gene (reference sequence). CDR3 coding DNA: TGCGCCAGCAGTGGGAATTCTGAAGCTTTCTTT. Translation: CASSGNSEAFF.

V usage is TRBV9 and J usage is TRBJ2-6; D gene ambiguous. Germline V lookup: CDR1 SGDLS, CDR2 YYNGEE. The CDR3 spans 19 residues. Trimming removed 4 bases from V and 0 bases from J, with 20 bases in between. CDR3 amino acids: CASSPFSRAATSGANVLTF. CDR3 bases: TGTGCCAGCAGCCCCTTTAGCCGGGCAGCCACCTCTGGGGCCAACGTCCTGACTTTC.

The CDR3 DNA is TGTGCCAGCATACCGGGACAGGGGCGTACAGATACGCAGTATTTT. Its protein product is CASIPGQGRTDTQYF. The chain uses TRBV6-5 and TRBJ2-3; 10 bases agree with TRBD1. Trimming cost V 7 bases and J 3 bases; bases outside gene matches: 7. Germline assignment: CDR1 MNHEY and CDR2 SVGAGI. CDR3 size: 15 residues.

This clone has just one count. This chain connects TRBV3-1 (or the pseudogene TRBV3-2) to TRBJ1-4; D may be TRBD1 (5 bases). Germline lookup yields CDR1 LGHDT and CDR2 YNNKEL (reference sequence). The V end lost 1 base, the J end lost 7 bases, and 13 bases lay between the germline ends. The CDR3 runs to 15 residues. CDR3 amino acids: CASSQALGVGEKLFF. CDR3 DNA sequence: TGTGCCAGCAGCCAAGCTCTGGGGGTTGGTGAAAAACTGTTTTTT.

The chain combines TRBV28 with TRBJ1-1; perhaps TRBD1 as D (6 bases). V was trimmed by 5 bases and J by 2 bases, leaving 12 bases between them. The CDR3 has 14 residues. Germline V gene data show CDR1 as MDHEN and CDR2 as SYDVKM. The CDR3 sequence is CASSPRTENTEAFF. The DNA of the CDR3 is TGTGCCAGCAGTCCTAGGACAGAAAACACTGAAGCTTTCTTT.

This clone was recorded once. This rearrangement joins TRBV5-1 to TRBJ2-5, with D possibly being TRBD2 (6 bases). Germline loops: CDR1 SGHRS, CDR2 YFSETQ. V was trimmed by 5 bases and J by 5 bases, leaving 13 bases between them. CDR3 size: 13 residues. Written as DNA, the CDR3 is TGCGCCAGCAGTGATCGGGGGTCTGAGACCCAGTACTTC. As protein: CASSDRGSETQYF.

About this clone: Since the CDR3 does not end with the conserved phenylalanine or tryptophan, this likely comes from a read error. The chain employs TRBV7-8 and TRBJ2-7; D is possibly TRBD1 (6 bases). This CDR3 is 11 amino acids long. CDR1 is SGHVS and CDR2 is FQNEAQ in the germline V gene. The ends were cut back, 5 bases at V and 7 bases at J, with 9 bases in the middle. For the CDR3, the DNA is TGTGCCAGCAGCCGCGACAGGGAGCAGTACCTC. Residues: CASSRDREQYL.

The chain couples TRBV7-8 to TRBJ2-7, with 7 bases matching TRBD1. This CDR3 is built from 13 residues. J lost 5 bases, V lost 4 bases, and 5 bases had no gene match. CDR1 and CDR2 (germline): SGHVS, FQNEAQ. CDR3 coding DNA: TGTGCCAGCAGCTCCGGGACAGTAAACGAGCAGTACTTC. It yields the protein CASSSGTVNEQYF.

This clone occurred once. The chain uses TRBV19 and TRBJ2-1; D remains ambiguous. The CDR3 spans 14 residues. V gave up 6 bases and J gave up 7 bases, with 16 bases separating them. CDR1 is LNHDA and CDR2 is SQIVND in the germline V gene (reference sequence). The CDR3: CASSGFRNFNEQFF. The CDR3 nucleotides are TGTGCCAGTAGCGGGTTTCGGAACTTTAATGAGCAGTTCTTC.

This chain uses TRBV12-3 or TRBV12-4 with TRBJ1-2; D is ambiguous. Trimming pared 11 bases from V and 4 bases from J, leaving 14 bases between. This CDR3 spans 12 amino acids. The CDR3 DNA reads TGTGCCGCCTCACGTCGGTGCTATGGCTACACCTTC. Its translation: CAASRRCYGYTF.

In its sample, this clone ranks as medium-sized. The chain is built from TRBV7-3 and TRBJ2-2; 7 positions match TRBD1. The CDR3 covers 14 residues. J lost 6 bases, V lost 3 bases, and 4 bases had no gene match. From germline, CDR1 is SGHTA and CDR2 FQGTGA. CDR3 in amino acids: CASSFETGPGELFF. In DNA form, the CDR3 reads TGTGCCAGCAGCTTCGAGACAGGGCCCGGGGAGCTGTTTTTT.